Following are 24 T cell receptor beta chains from one sample sequenced in a study of T cells in Graves' hyperthyroidism and ophthalmopathy. Amplified regions were TCR beta CDR3 sequences from RNA transcripts. The HTBI set primed first-round TCR CDR3 RT-PCR. In TCRdb, the multiplex PCR reads were re-called with MiXCR into one record per CDR3 protein. Found here are approximately 610,000 distinct CDR3 sequences, under 15% of them singletons; the top ten hold about 4.5%. Sample: blood. The origin of the receptors is a woman in her thirties or forties with Graves' ophthalmopathy.

At least ten counts were recorded for this clonotype. The chain recombines TRBV27 with TRBJ1-5; 9 bases align to TRBD1. V lost 6 bases and J lost 6; bases outside the gene matches: 6. The V gene's germline CDR1 is MNHEY and CDR2 SMNVEV (reference sequence). The CDR3 loop spans 14 amino acids. CDR3 nucleotide sequence: TGTGCCAGCAGCCCGGACAGGGGTTTTCAGCCCCAGCATTTT. This sequence encodes CASSPDRGFQPQHF.

This clonotype was observed many times. The chain is built from TRBV7-2 and TRBJ1-5; possibly TRBD1 for D (5 bases). The CDR3 extends over 15 amino acids. CDR1 and CDR2 (germline): SGHTA, FQGNSA. Trimming pared 5 bases from V and 0 bases from J, leaving 11 bases between. CDR3 protein: CASSLRGPSNQPQHF. The CDR3 DNA reads as TGTGCCAGCAGCCTCCGGGGCCCTAGCAATCAGCCCCAGCATTTT.

The chain links TRBV10-3 to TRBJ2-7, with D perhaps given as TRBD1 or TRBD2 (5 bases each). V shed 3 bases and J shed 2 bases, with 14 bases lying between them. The CDR3 is made up of 15 amino acids. The germline CDR1 and CDR2 sequences are ENHRY and SYGVKD. The CDR3 region is CAISDQSGPTYEQYF. CDR3 nucleotide sequence: TGTGCCATCAGTGACCAATCGGGGCCGACCTACGAGCAGTACTTC.

This clonotype was observed a handful of times. A clone one base away is much larger, so this may be a read error. The rearrangement links TRBV7-9 to TRBJ2-5, with D uncertain. The CDR3 covers 11 residues. CDR1 is SEHNR, CDR2 FQNEAQ, per germline (reference sequence). The V end lost 6 bases, the J end lost 5 bases, and 7 bases lay between the germline ends. The CDR3 loop is CASRLMETQYF. The CDR3 coding sequence is TGTGCCAGCAGGCTTATGGAGACCCAGTACTTC.

Ten or more counts support this clonotype. This chain connects TRBV20-1 to TRBJ2-5, with 8 bases lining up with TRBD2. This CDR3 is built from 15 residues. Per germline, CDR1 DFQATT and CDR2 SNEGSKA (reference sequence). J gave up 5 bases and V 6 bases, and 14 bases lay outside the gene matches. CDR3 DNA sequence: TGCAGTGCCGGGATAACTAGCGGCCTGGGGGAGACCCAGTACTTC. Amino acid sequence: CSAGITSGLGETQYF.

This clonotype was observed at least ten times. CDR3 loop: CASSLGDRGFYEQYF. DNA for the CDR3: TGTGCCAGCAGCTTGGGGGACAGGGGGTTTTACGAGCAGTACTTC. The rearrangement links TRBV7-9 to TRBJ2-7, with 11 bases fitting TRBD1. The CDR3 loop spans 15 amino acids. J gave up 4 bases and V 3 bases, and 5 bases lay outside the gene matches. CDR1 and CDR2 from the germline V gene are SEHNR and FQNEAQ (reference sequence).

This clonotype has ten or more counts. This chain links TRBV6-2 or TRBV6-3 with TRBJ1-1, with 8 bases fitting TRBD1. The J segment lost 6 bases and the V segment lost 7 bases, leaving 10 bases of the junction unmatched. Looked up from germline, CDR1 is MNHEY and CDR2 is SVGEGT. The CDR3 runs 14 residues. The CDR3 loop reads CASNNTTGEPEAFF. CDR3 nucleotides: TGTGCCAGCAATAATACGACAGGGGAGCCTGAAGCTTTCTTT.

Ten or more counts support this clonotype. J is TRBJ1-2 and V is TRBV15; D uncertain. Germline V gene data show CDR1 as LNHNV and CDR2 as YYDKDF (reference sequence). The CDR3 has 13 residues. The V and J ends lost 6 bases and 0 bases respectively, with 8 bases between them. CDR3 nucleotides: TGTGCCACCAGTCGAGGGACTAACTATGGCTACACCTTC. As protein: CATSRGTNYGYTF.

This clonotype turned up a few times. The chain joins TRBV27 to TRBJ2-3; 9 bases are shared with TRBD1. The CDR3 sequence is 17 residues long. Germline CDR1 MNHEY, CDR2 SMNVEV (reference sequence). The J segment lost 5 bases and the V segment lost 5 bases, leaving 14 bases of the junction unmatched. The CDR3 DNA is TGTGCCAGCAGTCCCCCCCCAAGGACAGGGGAAGGAGATACGCAGTATTTT. Its translation: CASSPPPRTGEGDTQYF.

This clonotype was seen repeatedly, ten times or more. This rearrangement joins TRBV2 to TRBJ1-2; D is unclear. The CDR3 is 11 residues long. CDR1 SNHLY and CDR2 FYNNEI come from the germline V gene. Trimming removed 9 bases at V and 2 bases at J, with 7 bases between. The DNA for the CDR3 is TGTGCCAGGCGTCAGAACTATGGCTACACCTTC. Encoded protein: CARRQNYGYTF.

In this sample, this clonotype turned up a few times. The V call is TRBV2, the J call TRBJ1-5, with no clear D. This CDR3 is built from 15 residues. The germline V gene encodes CDR1 SNHLY and CDR2 FYNNEI. V was shortened by 2 bases and J by 5 bases, with 13 bases between the two germline ends. CDR3 sequence: CASSELGVLDQPQHF. CDR3 nucleotide sequence: TGTGCCAGCAGTGAACTCGGGGTGTTGGATCAGCCCCAGCATTTT. Looking up the rest from reference TRBV2 and TRBJ1-5 gives the full variable domain: EPEVTQTPSHQVTQMGQEVILRCVPISNHLYFYWYRQILGQKVEFLVSFYNNEISEKSEIFDDQFSVERPDGSNFTLKIRSTKLEDSAMYFCASSELGVLDQPQHFGDGTRLSIL.

In this sample, this clonotype turned up many times. The J gene is TRBJ1-1, the V gene TRBV7-8, with D perhaps TRBD1 (6 bases). Per germline, CDR1 SGHVS and CDR2 FQNEAQ. The CDR3 is 13 residues long. V lost 7 bases to trimming and J lost 4 bases, with 13 bases between them. CDR3 nucleotides: TGTGCCAGCACCCGGAGGGGGGGCACTGAAGCTTTCTTT. Translated, it gives CASTRRGGTEAFF.

This clonotype has ten or more counts. V and J are TRBV6-5 and TRBJ2-7; possibly TRBD1 or TRBD2 for D (5 bases each). The germline CDR1 and CDR2 sequences are MNHEY and SVGAGI. The ends were cut back, 4 bases at V and 5 bases at J, with 21 bases in the middle. The CDR3 loop spans 16 amino acids. CDR3 DNA sequence: TGTGCCAGCAGTTCCAACCGACTGGACCGGGGCGACGAGCAGTACTTC. Protein: CASSSNRLDRGDEQYF.

This clonotype has at least ten counts. The V gene is TRBV20-1, the J gene TRBJ2-7; possibly TRBD2 for D (6 bases). Germline loops: CDR1 DFQATT, CDR2 SNEGSKA (reference sequence). CDR3 length: 16 amino acids. V was clipped by 0 bases and J by 2 bases, with 17 bases between them. The CDR3 reads CSARESSRGKAYEQYF. In DNA form, the CDR3 reads TGCAGTGCTAGAGAATCCTCCCGCGGGAAGGCCTACGAGCAGTACTTC.

This clonotype was recorded many times. The chain is built from TRBV6-1 and TRBJ2-2; 9 nucleotides line up with TRBD2. The germline V gene has CDR1 MNHNS and CDR2 SASEGT. The trim removed 6 bases at V and 7 bases at J, leaving 15 bases unmatched. The CDR3 is 17 amino acids. The CDR3 sequence is CASSPVGGRAPGGELFF. The CDR3 DNA reads TGTGCCAGCAGCCCCGTTGGCGGGAGGGCCCCAGGCGGGGAGCTGTTTTTT.

This clonotype was seen ten or more times. V gene TRBV28 combines with J gene TRBJ1-3, with D perhaps matching TRBD1 (6 bases). CDR1 is MDHEN, CDR2 SYDVKM, per germline. V dropped 3 bases and J dropped 2 bases, with 14 bases sitting between them. The CDR3 is made up of 16 amino acids. The CDR3 loop is CASSFRPRGPGNTIYF. For the CDR3, the DNA is TGTGCCAGCAGTTTTCGGCCCAGGGGACCTGGAAACACCATATATTTT.

This clonotype appeared many times. The chain links TRBV4-3 to TRBJ1-5, with D maybe TRBD1 (5 bases). The germline V gene has CDR1 LGHNA and CDR2 YSLEER. Trimming pared 0 bases from V and 4 bases from J, leaving 13 bases between. The CDR3 loop spans 16 amino acids. In DNA, the CDR3 is TGCGCCAGCAGCCAAGATTGGACACCTGTTAATCAGCCCCAGCATTTT. Its protein product is CASSQDWTPVNQPQHF.

This clonotype was picked up many times. The CDR3 DNA follows: TGCAGTGCTAGACACCGACATTCACGGCAAGAGACCCAGTACTTC. It encodes CSARHRHSRQETQYF. The chain employs TRBV20-1 and TRBJ2-5; D gene ambiguous. Trimming left V 2 bases short and J 2 bases short, with 15 bases between. The CDR3 spans 15 residues. CDR1 and CDR2 (germline): DFQATT, SNEGSKA (reference sequence).

This clonotype has at least ten counts. The chain recombines TRBV12-3 or TRBV12-4 with TRBJ2-7; possibly TRBD2 for D (5 bases). Trimming shortened V by 6 bases and J by 5 bases, and 14 bases separated the two germline ends. This CDR3 is built from 13 residues. This CDR3 is CASRVEGFHEQYF. The CDR3 nucleotides read TGTGCCAGCAGAGTCGAGGGATTCCACGAGCAGTACTTC.

This clonotype has just a few counts. This may arise from a read error, as a much more abundant clone is one base away. The CDR3 carries no conserved terminal phenylalanine or tryptophan, so it likely arises from a read error. The genes are TRBV28 and TRBJ1-1; no definite D call. The CDR3 loop spans 13 amino acids. The germline V gene encodes CDR1 MDHEN and CDR2 SYDVKM. Trimming removed 3 bases at V and 3 bases at J, with 8 bases between. In DNA form, the CDR3 reads TGTGCCAGCAGTTTTAAGGGTTACACTGAAGCTTTCCTT. This gives the protein CASSFKGYTEAFL.

This clonotype appeared many times. The rearrangement joins TRBV9 to TRBJ2-5; 9 bases are shared with TRBD2. With V trimmed by 0 bases and J by 5 bases, 11 bases remained unmatched. Germline V gene data show CDR1 as SGDLS and CDR2 as YYNGEE. This CDR3 is built from 17 residues. The CDR3, as DNA: TGTGCCAGCAGCGTAGTTGGAAGAGCGGGAGGAGGGGAGACCCAGTACTTC. Encoded protein: CASSVVGRAGGGETQYF.

This clonotype was observed many times. The chain recombines TRBV12-3 or TRBV12-4 with TRBJ1-3, with D unresolved. The ends were cut back, 4 bases at V and 0 bases at J, with 10 bases in the middle. The CDR3 totals 15 residues. In nucleotides, the CDR3 is TGTGCCAGCAGTTCCGGGATCTTCTCTGGAAACACCATATATTTT. Its protein is CASSSGIFSGNTIYF.

This clonotype was observed a handful of times. The chain uses TRBV30 and TRBJ2-7, with TRBD2 as a possible D gene (5 bases). Trimming stripped 4 bases from V and 6 bases from J, with 10 bases between. The CDR3 length is 11 residues. Germline V gene data show CDR1 as GTSNPN and CDR2 as SVGIG (reference sequence). The CDR3 region is CAWTGSGEQYF. For the CDR3, the DNA is TGTGCCTGGACGGGAAGCGGCGAGCAGTACTTC.

This clonotype was seen a handful of times. This chain joins TRBV4-1 and TRBJ2-5; no clear D. Germline-derived CDR1 and CDR2 are MGHRA and YSYEKL. The CDR3 contains 15 residues. Trimming left V 0 bases short and J 5 bases short, with 13 bases between. The CDR3 region is CASSQDSRLGETQYF. CDR3 nucleotide sequence: TGCGCCAGCAGCCAAGATTCCCGGTTAGGCGAGACCCAGTACTTC.